This T cell receptor (beta chain) was profiled in a study of regulatory T cells in long-lasting Graves disease. Time point specified: newly diagnosed GD, antithyroid drugs for less than 3 months. Researchers made the TCR library from RNA that was extracted from PBMCs. EDTA tubes collected nine milliliters of peripheral blood. Building of the TCR beta libraries involved iRepertoire HTBI primers and Arm-PCR of CDR3 regions. Per the original data handling: Throughout the samples, researchers identified around 65 TRBV and approximately 15 TRBJ segments. TCRdb used MiXCR to reprocess the multiplex PCR reads, holding one entry per CDR3 protein. TCRdb's processing, not the study's, gives the V and J calls here. The sample consists of approximately 360,000 distinct CDR3 sequences, approximately 12% of them appearing once. Study-wide results and caveats: TCR diversity was lower in persistent Graves' patients (versus newly diagnosed ones).

The CDR3 runs 12 residues. Between the trimmed V and J ends, which lost 5 bases and 5 bases, there was a span of 10 bases. The germline V gene encodes CDR1 MDHEN and CDR2 SYDVKM. Many counts were recorded for this clonotype. The antigen is not known. The sample was also reused in another study, on T cells in Graves' hyperthyroidism and ophthalmopathy. From that study: The TCR CDR3 first-round RT-PCR relied on the HTBI primer set.

The chain uses TRBV28 and TRBJ2-7; D is unresolved. The receptor comes from a woman between 18 and 30 years old with Graves disease. The source material was peripheral blood mononuclear cells (PBMCs), sampled at new diagnosis, from a patient treated with antithyroid drugs. CDR3 sequence (DNA): TGTGCCAGCAGTGAAGCAAGGGACGAGCAGTACTTC. Translated: CASSEARDEQYF.